This TCR beta chain was sequenced for a study of CD8 T cells in ankylosing spondylitis. As to this clonotype: Its antigen is currently unknown.

One entry per CDR3 protein results from TCRdb running MiXCR on the 5' RACE reads. Of some 840,000 distinct CDR3 sequences listed, approximately 10% are singletons. Points from the study as a whole: A motif of fewer than ten highly homologous TCR beta variants was seen as apparently characteristic of ankylosing spondylitis blood.

This CDR3 is 15 amino acids long. Germline V gene sequence: CDR1 KGHDR, CDR2 SFDVKD. V shed 2 bases, J shed 5 bases, and the junction held 6 bases outside the gene matches. This TCR was recovered from a male donor with ankylosing spondylitis. Sequenced material: blood, either unsorted or a sorted T cell fraction (not recorded which). The chain is built from TRBV24-1 and TRBJ2-5, with 8 bases lining up with TRBD2. This CDR3 is CATSDSSGGLETQYF. The CDR3 DNA reads TGTGCCACCAGTGATTCTTCGGGGGGGCTGGAGACCCAGTACTTC.